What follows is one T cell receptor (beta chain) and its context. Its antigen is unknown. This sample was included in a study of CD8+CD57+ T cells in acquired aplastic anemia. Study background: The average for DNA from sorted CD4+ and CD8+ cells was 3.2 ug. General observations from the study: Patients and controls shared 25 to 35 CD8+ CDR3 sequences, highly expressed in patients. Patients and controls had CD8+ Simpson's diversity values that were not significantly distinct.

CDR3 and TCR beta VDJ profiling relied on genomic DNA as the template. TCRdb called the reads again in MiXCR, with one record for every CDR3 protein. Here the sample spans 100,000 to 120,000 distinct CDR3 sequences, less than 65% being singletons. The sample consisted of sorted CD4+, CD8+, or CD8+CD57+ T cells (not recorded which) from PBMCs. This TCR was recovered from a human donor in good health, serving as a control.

The CDR3 sequence: CATSIESRAETQYF. The CDR3 region has the DNA TGTGCCACCAGCATCGAGTCTCGGGCGGAGACCCAGTACTTC. The chain combines TRBV15 with TRBJ2-5; D is undetermined. Trimming took off 4 bases at V and 5 bases at J, with 14 bases between the two ends. CDR1 LNHNV and CDR2 YYDKDF come from the germline V gene (reference sequence). The length of the CDR3 is 14 residues. The full variable domain, its missing parts supplied by reference TRBV15 and TRBJ2-5, is DAMVIQNPRYQVTQFGKPVTLSCSQTLNHNVMYWYQQKSSQAPKLLFHYYDKDFNNEADTPDNFQSRRPNTSFCFLDIRSPGLGDTAMYLCATSIESRAETQYFGPGTRLLVL.